The present entry profiles one T cell receptor (beta chain) with its context. The antigen is undetermined. Germline V lookup: CDR1 SGHDN, CDR2 FVKESK. The CDR3 extends over 14 amino acids. V was cut by 4 bases and J by 1 base, with 7 bases left in between. This specimen comes from a study of shared clonotypes between healthy human individuals. Regarding the study as a whole: Sampling was confined to blood; repertoires within tissues likely differ.

An even split of each subset's genomic DNA across several immunoSEQ plates was performed. Profiling relied on immunoSEQ multiplex PCR, and the TCRdb table lists in-frame clones only, not all of them. The sample shows just over 2,000,000 clones, roughly 94% of them seen only once. V is TRBV14 and J is TRBJ2-2; no clear D gene. The source material was naive CD4+ T cells sorted from blood. As for subset: CD45RA+ positively selected. This receptor was taken from a man between 18 and 35 years old in good health. The CDR3 reads CASSPALNTGELFF. The CDR3 nucleotides are TGTGCCAGCAGCCCGGCTCTGAACACCGGGGAGCTGTTTTTT.